This T cell receptor beta chain is from a study of T cells in narcolepsy. Study-level points and caveats: Blood of same and different patients, but not healthy controls, reportedly held recurring autoreactive clonotypes.

With regard to this clone: Its specificity is not known.

Some clones are missing from TCRdb's copy, which holds only in-frame ones; the method was immunoSEQ multiplex PCR. Among around 32,000 clones listed, under 85% were seen once. Specimen: memory (CD45RA-) CD4+ T cells from blood. The receptor was isolated from a human donor in good health.

The DNA of the CDR3 is TGTGCCAGCAGCGCCCGAAACGCGAACACCGGGGAGCTGTTTTTT. This gives the protein CASSARNANTGELFF. The V call is TRBV9, the J call TRBJ2-2, with unresolved D. This CDR3 has 15 amino acids. Per the germline V gene, CDR1 is SGDLS and CDR2 is YYNGEE. V gave up 3 bases and J gave up 0 bases, with 9 bases separating them.